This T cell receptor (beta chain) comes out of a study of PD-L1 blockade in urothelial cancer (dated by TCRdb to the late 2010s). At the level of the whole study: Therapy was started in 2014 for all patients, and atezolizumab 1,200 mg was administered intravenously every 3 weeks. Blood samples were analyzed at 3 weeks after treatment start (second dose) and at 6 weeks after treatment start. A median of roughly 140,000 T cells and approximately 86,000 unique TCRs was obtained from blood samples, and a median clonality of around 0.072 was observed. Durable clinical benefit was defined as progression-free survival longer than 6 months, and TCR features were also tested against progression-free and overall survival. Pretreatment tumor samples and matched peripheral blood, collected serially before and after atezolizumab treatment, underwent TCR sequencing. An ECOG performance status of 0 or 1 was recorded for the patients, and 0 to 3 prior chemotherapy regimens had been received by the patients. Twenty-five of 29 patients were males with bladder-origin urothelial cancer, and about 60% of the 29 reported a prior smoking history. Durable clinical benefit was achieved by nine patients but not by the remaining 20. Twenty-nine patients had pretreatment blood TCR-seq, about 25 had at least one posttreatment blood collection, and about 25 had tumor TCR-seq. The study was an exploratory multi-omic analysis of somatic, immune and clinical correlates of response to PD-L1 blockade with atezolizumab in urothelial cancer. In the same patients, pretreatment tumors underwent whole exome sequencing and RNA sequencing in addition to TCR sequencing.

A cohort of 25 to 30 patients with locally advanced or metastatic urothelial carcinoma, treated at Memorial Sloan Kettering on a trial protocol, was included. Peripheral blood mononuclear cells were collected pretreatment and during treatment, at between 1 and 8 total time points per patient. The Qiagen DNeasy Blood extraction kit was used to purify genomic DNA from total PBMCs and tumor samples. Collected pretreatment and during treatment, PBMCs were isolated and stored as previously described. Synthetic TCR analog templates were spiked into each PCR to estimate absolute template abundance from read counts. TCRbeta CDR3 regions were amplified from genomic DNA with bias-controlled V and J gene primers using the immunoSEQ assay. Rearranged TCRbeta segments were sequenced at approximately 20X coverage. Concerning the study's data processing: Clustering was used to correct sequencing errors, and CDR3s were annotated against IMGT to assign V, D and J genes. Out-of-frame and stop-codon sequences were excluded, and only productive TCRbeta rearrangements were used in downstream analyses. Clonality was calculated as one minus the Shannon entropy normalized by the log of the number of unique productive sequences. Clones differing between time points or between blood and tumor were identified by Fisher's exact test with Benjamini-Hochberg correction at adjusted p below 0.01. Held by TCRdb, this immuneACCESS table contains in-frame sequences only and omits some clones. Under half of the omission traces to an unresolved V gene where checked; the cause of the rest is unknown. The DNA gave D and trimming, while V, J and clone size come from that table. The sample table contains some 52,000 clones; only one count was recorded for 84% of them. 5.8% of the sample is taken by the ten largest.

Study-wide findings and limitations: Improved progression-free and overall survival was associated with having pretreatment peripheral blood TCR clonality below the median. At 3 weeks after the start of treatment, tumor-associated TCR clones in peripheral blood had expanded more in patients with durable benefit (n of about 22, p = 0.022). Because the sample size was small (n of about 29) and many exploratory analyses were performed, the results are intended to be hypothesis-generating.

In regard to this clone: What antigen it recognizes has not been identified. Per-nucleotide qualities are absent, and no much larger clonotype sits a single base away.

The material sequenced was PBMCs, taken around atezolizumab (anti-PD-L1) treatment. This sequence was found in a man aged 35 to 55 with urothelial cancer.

Read as DNA, the sequence is TGTGCCAGCAGCCACAGGGGGGCCATGAACACTGAAGCTTTCTTT. This encodes CASSHRGAMNTEAFF. The chain is assembled from TRBV6-1 and TRBJ1-1, and 8 junctional nucleotides match TRBD1. Trimming removed 6 bases from V and 0 bases from J; the gene matches leave 6 bases unexplained. The germline V gene encodes CDR1 MNHNS and CDR2 SASEGT. The CDR3 spans 15 residues, from the cysteine through the phenylalanine. Only the CDR3 region is kept as DNA, spanning 45 bases read in frame from base 1.